A single sample is the source of the 2 T cell receptor beta chains below, sequenced in a study of OX40 agonist ivuxolimab in advanced cancers. Method: immunoSEQ multiplex PCR; TCRdb's copy keeps in-frame clones and lacks some. The sample lists about 67,000 clones; 70% to 90% were seen once. Specimen: CD4+ or CD8+ T cells sorted from blood, collected in a trial of the OX40 agonist ivuxolimab. Source of these receptors: an adult with an advanced solid tumor such as melanoma, head and neck, liver or kidney cancer.

This clone was found once. The genes are TRBV4-1 and TRBJ2-1, with 13 bases fitting TRBD2. After removal of 1 base from V and 0 bases from J, the junction contained 3 bases not matched to a gene. The CDR3 consists of 18 residues. Per the germline V gene, CDR1 is MGHRA and CDR2 is YSYEKL. The CDR3 spells CASSQGGTSGISYNEQFF. CDR3 coding DNA: TGCGCCAGCAGCCAAGGAGGGACTAGCGGGATCTCCTACAATGAGCAGTTCTTC.

The chain carries TRBV19 and TRBJ1-2; 7 nucleotides agree with TRBD1. CDR1 and CDR2 (germline): LNHDA, SQIVND (reference sequence). There are 14 residues in the CDR3. Trimming removed 7 bases from V and 5 bases from J; junction bases left unmatched: 10. The CDR3 loop is CASNRDSSLYGYTF. CDR3 nucleotides: TGTGCCAGTAACCGGGACAGTAGCTTATATGGCTACACCTTC.